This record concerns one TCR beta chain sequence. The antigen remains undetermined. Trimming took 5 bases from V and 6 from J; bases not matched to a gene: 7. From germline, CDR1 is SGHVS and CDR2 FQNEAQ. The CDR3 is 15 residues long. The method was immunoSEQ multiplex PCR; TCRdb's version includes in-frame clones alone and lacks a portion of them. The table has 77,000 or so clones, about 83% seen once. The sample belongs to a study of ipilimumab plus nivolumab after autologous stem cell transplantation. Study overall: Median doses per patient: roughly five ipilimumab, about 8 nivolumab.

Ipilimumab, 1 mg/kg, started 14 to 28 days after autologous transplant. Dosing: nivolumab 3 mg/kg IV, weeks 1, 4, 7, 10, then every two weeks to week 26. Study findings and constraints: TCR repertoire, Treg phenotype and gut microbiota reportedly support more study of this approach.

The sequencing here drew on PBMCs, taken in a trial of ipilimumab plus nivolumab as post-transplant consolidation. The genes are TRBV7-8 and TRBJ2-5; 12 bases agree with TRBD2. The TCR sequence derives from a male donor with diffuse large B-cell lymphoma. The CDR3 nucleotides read TGTGCCAGCAGCCCTAGCGGGGGGGCTAAGAAGACCCAGTACTTC. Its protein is CASSPSGGAKKTQYF.